This T cell receptor (beta chain) comes out of a study of early T cells in non-severe SARS-CoV-2 infection. Germline CDR1 reads MNHEY; CDR2 reads SVGEGT. Unmatched junction bases numbered 8, after V lost 7 bases and J lost 4 bases. The CDR3 spans 16 residues. The sample holds a few counts of this clonotype. Via MiXCR, TCRdb re-called the 5' RACE reads, giving one row per CDR3 protein. The sample lists about 72,000 distinct CDR3 sequences, about a tenth occurring once. The sequence derives from an adult who was a healthcare worker with PCR-confirmed SARS-CoV-2 infection or an uninfected control (not recorded which). J is TRBJ2-1 and V is TRBV6-2 or TRBV6-3; TRBD2 matches at 12 bases. The specimen comprised whole blood, sampled at baseline. As DNA, the CDR3 is TGTGCCAGCACCAGACTAGCGGGGGCCTTATACAATGAGCAGTTCTTC. Translated, it gives CASTRLAGALYNEQFF.